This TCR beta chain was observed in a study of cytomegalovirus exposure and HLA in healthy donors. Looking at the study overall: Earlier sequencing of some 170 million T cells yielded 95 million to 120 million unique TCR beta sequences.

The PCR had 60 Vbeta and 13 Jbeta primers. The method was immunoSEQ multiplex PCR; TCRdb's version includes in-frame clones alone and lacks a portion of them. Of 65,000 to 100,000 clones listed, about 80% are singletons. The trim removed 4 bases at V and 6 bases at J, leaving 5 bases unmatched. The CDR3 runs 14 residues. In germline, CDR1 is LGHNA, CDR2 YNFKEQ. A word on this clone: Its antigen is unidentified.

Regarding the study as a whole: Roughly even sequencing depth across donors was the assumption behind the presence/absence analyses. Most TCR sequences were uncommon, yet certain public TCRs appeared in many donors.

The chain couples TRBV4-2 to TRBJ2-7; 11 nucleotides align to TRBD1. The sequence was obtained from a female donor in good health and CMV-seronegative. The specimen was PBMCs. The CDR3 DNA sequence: TGTGCCAGCAGCCTTCTCGGACAGGGGGCCGAGCAGTACTTC. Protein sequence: CASSLLGQGAEQYF.